This entry features one TCR beta chain sequence. A far larger clone is one nucleotide away, so this likely arose from a read error. This specimen belongs to a study of low-dose radiotherapy and immunotherapy resistance in tumors. The wider study: A dose of 1 Gy per fraction every two weeks went to Cohort 2, totaling 13 Gy over 26 weeks. Intravenous administration to patients comprised nivolumab at 240 mg every two weeks and ipilimumab at 1 mg/kg every six weeks. Aspirin was administered orally at 300 mg daily for four cycles, commencing on cycle 1 day 1.

J was trimmed by 2 bases and V by 10 bases; bases with no gene match: 8. CDR3 length: 14 amino acids. Germline V gene lookup returns CDR1 MNHNY and CDR2 SVGAGI (reference sequence). Gene-specific TRAV and TRBV primers were used for first-strand cDNA, covering alpha and beta chains. PCR amplification of the TCRs was performed with Phusion for 20 PCR cycles, and it relied on a constant-region primer together with a V-primer adapter. TCRdb recomputed calls from the reads with MiXCR, one row per CDR3 protein. The sample holds under 70,000 distinct CDR3 sequences, around a quarter seen once. Sample time point: after trial treatment. The treatment denotes: LDRT plus nivolumab, ipilimumab, low-dose cyclophosphamide and aspirin (RACIN trial). The donors' regimen was nivolumab, ipilimumab, aspirin, low-dose cyclophosphamide and low-dose radiotherapy.

The receptor was derived from a male donor with prostate cancer. The chain combines TRBV6-6 with TRBJ1-5, with 7 nucleotides matching TRBD1. Sequenced material: PBMCs, taken after low-dose radiotherapy plus immunotherapy. Here the CDR3 reads CATTATGCNQPQHF. In DNA, the CDR3 is TGTGCCACTACCGCGACAGGGTGCAATCAGCCCCAGCATTTT.